The sequence of this T cell receptor beta chain was determined in a study of blood T cell repertoires in COVID-19. About the study: T cells, B-cell-depleted T cells, or PBMCs provided the cDNA or gDNA that served as material.

The data were produced by immunoSEQ multiplex PCR, yet TCRdb's version contains in-frame clones alone and is incomplete. The profile shows roughly 230,000 clones, roughly nine tenths of them singletons. Unmatched junction bases numbered 9, after V lost 3 bases and J lost 4 bases. This CDR3 is 15 amino acids long. In germline, CDR1 is MGHDK, CDR2 SYGVNS. This receptor was obtained from a man between 65 and 80 years old with acute or convalescent COVID-19. What was sequenced was peripheral blood. V and J are TRBV25-1 and TRBJ2-7; TRBD1 matches at 7 bases. The CDR3 protein is CASSDQGVRVYEQYF. For the CDR3, the DNA is TGTGCCAGCAGTGACCAGGGGGTGAGAGTTTACGAGCAGTACTTC.